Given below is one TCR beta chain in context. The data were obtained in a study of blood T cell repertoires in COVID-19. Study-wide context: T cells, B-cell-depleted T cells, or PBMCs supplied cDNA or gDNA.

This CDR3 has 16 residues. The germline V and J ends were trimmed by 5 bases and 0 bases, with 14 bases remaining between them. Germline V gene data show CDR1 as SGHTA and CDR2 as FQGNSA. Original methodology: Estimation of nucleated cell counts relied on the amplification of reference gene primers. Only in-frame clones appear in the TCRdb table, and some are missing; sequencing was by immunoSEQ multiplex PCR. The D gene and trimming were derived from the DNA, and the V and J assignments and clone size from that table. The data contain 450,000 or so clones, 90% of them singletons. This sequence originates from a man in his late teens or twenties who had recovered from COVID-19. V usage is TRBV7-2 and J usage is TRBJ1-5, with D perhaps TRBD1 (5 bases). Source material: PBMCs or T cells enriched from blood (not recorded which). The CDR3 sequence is CASSAWTGLSNQPQHF. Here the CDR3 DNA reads TGTGCCAGCAGCGCCTGGACGGGACTTAGCAATCAGCCCCAGCATTTT.